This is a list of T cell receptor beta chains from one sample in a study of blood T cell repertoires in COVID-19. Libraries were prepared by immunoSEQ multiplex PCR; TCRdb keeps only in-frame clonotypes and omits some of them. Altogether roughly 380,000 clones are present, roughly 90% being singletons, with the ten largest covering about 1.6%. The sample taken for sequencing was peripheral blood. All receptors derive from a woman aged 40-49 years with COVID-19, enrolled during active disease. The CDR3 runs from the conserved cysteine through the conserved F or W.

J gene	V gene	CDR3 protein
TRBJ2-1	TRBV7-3	CASSSSAGSYNEQFF
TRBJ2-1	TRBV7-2	CASSPTWGVLRYDNEQFF
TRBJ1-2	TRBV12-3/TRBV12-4	CASSSTVNYGYTF
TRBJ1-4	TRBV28	CASSFPLTASNEKLFF
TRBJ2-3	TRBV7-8	CASSLEFGAATDTQYF
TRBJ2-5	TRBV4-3	CASSQGVRDGETQYF
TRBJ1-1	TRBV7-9	CASSATGEGDTEAFF
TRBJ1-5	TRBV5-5	CASSDSSQPQHF
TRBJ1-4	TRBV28	CASSSTGPDEKLFF
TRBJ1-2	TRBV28	CASSLPRRDYGYTF
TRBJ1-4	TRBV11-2	CASRFWGQGALNEKLFF
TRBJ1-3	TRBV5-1	CASSLGGTSSGNTIYF
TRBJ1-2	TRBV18	CASSLDRANYGYTF
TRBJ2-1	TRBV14	CASSQSWAAGEQFF
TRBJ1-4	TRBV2	CASSRQGIYEKLFF
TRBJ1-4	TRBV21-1	CASRGGVWHEKLFF
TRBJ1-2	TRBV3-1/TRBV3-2	CASSQGGNYGYTF
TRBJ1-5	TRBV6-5	CASSAGFANQPQHF
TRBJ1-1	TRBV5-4	CASSQFSGTEAFF
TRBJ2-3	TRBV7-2	CASSLRKGLASSTDTQYF
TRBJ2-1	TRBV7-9	CASSERNTGLAANNEQFF
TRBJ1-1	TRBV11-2	CASSQPTGATNTEAFF
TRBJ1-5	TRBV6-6	CASSYSTGGQPQHF
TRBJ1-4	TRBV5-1	CASSLARGNEKLFF
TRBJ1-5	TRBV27	CASSLLPLNNQPQHF
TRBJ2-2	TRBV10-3	CAITRAGANTGELFF
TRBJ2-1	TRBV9	CASSGGLYNEQFF
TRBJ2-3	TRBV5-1	CASSLAHGTANTQYF
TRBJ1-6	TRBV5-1	CASREGDGYNSPLHF
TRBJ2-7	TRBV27	CASSRGQPSYEQYF
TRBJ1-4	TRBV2	CASSVLNEKLFF
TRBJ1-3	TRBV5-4	CASRGNSGNTIYF
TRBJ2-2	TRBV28	CATQDTGELFF
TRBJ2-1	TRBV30	CAWRITGGGSYNEQFF
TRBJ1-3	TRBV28	CASSSPRGGTPGNTIYF
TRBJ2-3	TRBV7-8	CASSLGLAGGRDTQYF
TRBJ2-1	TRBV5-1	CASSLMGGDNEQFF
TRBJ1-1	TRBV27	CASSPTGGTEAFF
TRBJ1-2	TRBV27	CASSLHGEDGYTF
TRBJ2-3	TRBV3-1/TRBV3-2	CASSQDPSYTDTQYF
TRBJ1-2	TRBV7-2	CASSVGGGYGYTF
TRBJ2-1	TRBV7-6	CASSLASGSEQFF
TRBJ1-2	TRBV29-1	CSVEVTTVEGAYGYTF
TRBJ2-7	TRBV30	CAWGSGLAGVDEQYF
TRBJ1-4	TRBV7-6	CASSRAPTTTNEKLFF
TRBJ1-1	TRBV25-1	CASSETGGRGTEAFF
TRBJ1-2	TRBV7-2	CASSSNRQAVGGYTF
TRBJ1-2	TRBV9	CASSPRTDGIRGYTF